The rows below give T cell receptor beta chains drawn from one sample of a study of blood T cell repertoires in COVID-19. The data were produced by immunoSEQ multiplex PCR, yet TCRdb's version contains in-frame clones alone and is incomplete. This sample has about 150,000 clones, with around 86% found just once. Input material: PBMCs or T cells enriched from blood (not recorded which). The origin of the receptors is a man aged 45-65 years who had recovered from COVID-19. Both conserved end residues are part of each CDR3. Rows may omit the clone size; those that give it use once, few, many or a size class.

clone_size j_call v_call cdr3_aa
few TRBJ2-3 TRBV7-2 CASSLERDSTDTQYF
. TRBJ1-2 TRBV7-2 CASSVDRAWGYTF
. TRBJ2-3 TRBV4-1 CASSQELTDTQYF
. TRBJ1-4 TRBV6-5 CASGTVTSTNEKLFF
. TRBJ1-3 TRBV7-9 CATKGDTIYF
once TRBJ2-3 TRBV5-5 CASSLEGALAGVDTQYF
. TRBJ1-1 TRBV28 CASSPPMNTEAFF
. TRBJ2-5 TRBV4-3 CASSLGLAGGPQETQYF
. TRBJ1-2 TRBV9 CASSVNPTPRYGYTF
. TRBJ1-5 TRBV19 CASSVDRGTWNQPQHF
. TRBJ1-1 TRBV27 CASSSSGFYTEAFF
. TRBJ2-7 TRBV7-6 CASSLIAGGTTYEQYF
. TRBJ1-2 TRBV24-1 CATSDQGQGAGYGYTF
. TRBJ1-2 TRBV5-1 CASSKTGVDGYTF